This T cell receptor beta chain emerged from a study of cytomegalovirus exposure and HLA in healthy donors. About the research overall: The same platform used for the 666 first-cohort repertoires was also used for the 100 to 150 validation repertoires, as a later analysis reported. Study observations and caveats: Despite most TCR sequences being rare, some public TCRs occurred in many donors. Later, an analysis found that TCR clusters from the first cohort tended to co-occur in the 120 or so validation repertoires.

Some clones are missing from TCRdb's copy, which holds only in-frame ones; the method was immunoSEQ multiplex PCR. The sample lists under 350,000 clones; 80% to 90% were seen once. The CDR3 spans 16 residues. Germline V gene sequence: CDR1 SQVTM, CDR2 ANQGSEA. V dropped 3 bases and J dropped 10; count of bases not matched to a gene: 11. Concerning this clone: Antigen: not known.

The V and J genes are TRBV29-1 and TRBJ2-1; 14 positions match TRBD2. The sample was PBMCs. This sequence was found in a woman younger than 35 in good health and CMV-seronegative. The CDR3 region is CSVEGPGTSGGGEQFF. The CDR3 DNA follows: TGCAGCGTTGAGGGGCCCGGGACTAGCGGGGGTGGGGAGCAGTTCTTC.